This T cell receptor (beta chain) was documented in a study of blood T cell repertoires in COVID-19. V shed 5 bases, J shed 7 bases, and the junction held 6 bases outside the gene matches. Germline V lookup: CDR1 LNHDA, CDR2 SQIVND (reference sequence). The CDR3 loop spans 14 amino acids. TCRdb keeps only in-frame clones here, not all; method: immunoSEQ multiplex PCR. This table has tens of thousands of clones, 82% appearing once. The sequence derives from a human donor with acute or convalescent COVID-19. The donor label of this sample is uncertain. Sequencing used peripheral blood. The chain joins TRBV19 to TRBJ2-1, with TRBD2 matching 9 bases. DNA of the CDR3: TGTGCCAGTAGTGCCCTAGCGGGACGAAATGAGCAGTTCTTC. Translation gives CASSALAGRNEQFF.